The 2 T cell receptor beta chains in this list originate from one sample, sequenced in a study of T cell responses to AZD1222 COVID-19 vaccine. The method was immunoSEQ multiplex PCR; TCRdb's version includes in-frame clones alone and lacks a portion of them. The data hold roughly 130,000 clones, with 92% observed a single time. The source material was peripheral blood, sampled on day 0 of AZD1222 vaccination. These TCRs come from an adult in good health.

The chain has TRBV5-6 and TRBJ2-1; D assignment may be TRBD1 or TRBD2 (6 bases each). This CDR3 region has 17 residues. CDR1 and CDR2 (germline): SGHDT, YYEEEE. V dropped 6 bases and J dropped 2 bases, with 21 bases sitting between them. The CDR3 reads CASTSNWGAGAYNEQFF. CDR3 sequence (DNA): TGTGCCAGCACCAGCAATTGGGGGGCTGGTGCCTACAATGAGCAGTTCTTC.

The genes are TRBV11-2 and TRBJ2-3; D gene uncertain. Germline CDR1 and CDR2: SGHAT and FQNNGV. The V and J ends lost 5 bases and 0 bases respectively, with 9 bases between them. CDR3 length: 14 amino acids. The CDR3 sequence: CASSPLGSTDTQYF. The CDR3 nucleotides are TGTGCCAGCAGCCCCCTGGGAAGCACAGATACGCAGTATTTT.